This TCR beta chain was sequenced in a study of T cell responses to AZD1222 COVID-19 vaccine. As to this clone: Antigen unknown.

V shed 6 bases, J shed 4 bases, and the junction held 7 bases outside the gene matches. Germline V CDR1 and CDR2: SNHLY, FYNNEI. This CDR3 is built from 14 residues. Here immunoSEQ multiplex PCR was the method, and the copy in TCRdb shows in-frame clones only, minus some. The table includes over 85,000 clones, roughly 87% detected once. Study-wide points: There were mostly white British donors and more females than males, and clonal diversity was possibly underestimated. The breadth and depth of Spike-specific TCRs increased once two AZD1222 doses had been given. In all cases, repertoires were sampled only after the peak T cell response. Only a handful of AZD1222 recipients, about six in all, had baseline seropositivity.

Specimen: peripheral blood, collected 28 days after the second AZD1222 dose. This TCR came from an adult who received the AZD1222 COVID-19 vaccine. The chain employs TRBV2 and TRBJ2-5, with TRBD1 identical over 8 bases. The CDR3 sequence: CASSPGTGLETQYF. The CDR3 bases are TGTGCCAGCAGCCCCGGGACAGGCTTAGAGACCCAGTACTTC. Using reference TRBV2 and TRBJ2-5 for the parts outside the CDR3, the full variable domain is EPEVTQTPSHQVTQMGQEVILRCVPISNHLYFYWYRQILGQKVEFLVSFYNNEISEKSEIFDDQFSVERPDGSNFTLKIRSTKLEDSAMYFCASSPGTGLETQYFGPGTRLLVL.